This is a list of T cell receptor beta chains from one sample in a study of T and B cells in COVID-19 patients. TCRdb analysed the multiplex PCR reads with MiXCR anew, one entry per CDR3 protein. The sample includes 5,500 to 6,000 distinct CDR3 sequences, 25% to 35% of them seen just once. What was sequenced was blood. The origin of the receptors is a human donor with active COVID-19. The donor label of this sample is uncertain. CDR3s leave out the opening cysteine and the closing phenylalanine or tryptophan. Fields, in order: J gene, clone size, V gene, CDR3 protein. For some rows the clone size is stated as once, few or many, or as a class when expanded; others skip it.

TRBJ2-7	medium-sized	TRBV7-4	ASSLRQGLYEQY
TRBJ1-6	-	TRBV6-5	ASSYLGPYNSPLH
TRBJ2-2	large	TRBV11-3	ASRPGGTGGTGELF
TRBJ2-7	medium-sized	TRBV15	ATSRDHEQY
TRBJ1-3	-	TRBV20-1	SVRTGVGNTIY
TRBJ2-7	-	TRBV11-2	ASSLARTRGEQY
TRBJ2-1	medium-sized	TRBV11-3	ASSPEGHEQF
TRBJ2-3	few	TRBV6-2/TRBV6-3	ASTRTSALLSDTQY
TRBJ2-1	few	TRBV24-1	ATSSSSGTLQHNEQF
TRBJ1-3	-	TRBV7-2	ASSRDRVRSGNTIY
TRBJ2-3	few	TRBV6-2/TRBV6-3	ASSYGESTSTDTQY
TRBJ2-1	-	TRBV19	ASTQSTGGGEQF
TRBJ2-1	-	TRBV19	ASSISGTSGSNEQF
TRBJ1-1	once	TRBV5-4	ASSLEGVGNTEAF
TRBJ1-2	few	TRBV30	AWRDMPGQGDDGYT
TRBJ1-2	medium-sized	TRBV19	ASSMIYGYT
TRBJ1-1	few	TRBV5-5	ASSPRTALNTEAF
TRBJ2-2	medium-sized	TRBV6-5	ASSPGDRGPNTGELF
TRBJ2-1	-	TRBV24-1	ATMGTGGGDSYNEQF
TRBJ2-3	medium-sized	TRBV6-5	ASTHGTDTQY
TRBJ1-3	-	TRBV6-1	ASSESHAPGNTIY
TRBJ1-1	-	TRBV5-5	ASSPSTGTEAF
TRBJ2-1	-	TRBV6-2/TRBV6-3	ASSPNPRTSGGYNEQF
TRBJ1-2	once	TRBV6-1	ASSDARTGALGYT
TRBJ1-1	-	TRBV7-9	ASSLVRGAAEAF
TRBJ2-1	medium-sized	TRBV27	ASSLFSVSSYNEQF
TRBJ2-7	-	TRBV30	AWASGTGGYEQY
TRBJ2-3	few	TRBV7-9	ASSLSAGITDTQY
TRBJ1-1	-	TRBV19	ASSPRAGTLTF
TRBJ2-3	few	TRBV5-6	ASSLNAPGTDTQY
TRBJ1-5	medium-sized	TRBV19	ASSIGAGSNQPQH
TRBJ2-3	medium-sized	TRBV19	ASSIEQGVGTDTQY
TRBJ1-5	-	TRBV27	ASSLRQGLGQPQH
TRBJ2-2	-	TRBV20-1	SATGTRNTGELF
TRBJ2-5	once	TRBV5-1	ASSFGLSGVPQETQY
TRBJ2-1	-	TRBV13	ASSRRRTSGGAYNEQF
TRBJ2-1	-	TRBV10-2	ASMRENEQF
TRBJ1-6	medium-sized	TRBV27	ASSWGGQPSPLH
TRBJ1-1	-	TRBV7-9	ASSFSQGGTEAF
TRBJ1-1	medium-sized	TRBV19	ASTDPGNRPEAF
-	-	TRBV12-3/TRBV12-4	ASSFAGVTGVYNEQF
TRBJ1-2	-	TRBV5-4	ASSPGSYGYT
TRBJ1-1	medium-sized	TRBV19	ASSIWVRGNTEAF
TRBJ2-2	once	TRBV29-1	SVAEGGNTGELF
TRBJ1-4	few	TRBV18	ASSPLDSGLNEKLF
TRBJ1-4	-	TRBV6-1	ASSEFVQTTNEKLF
TRBJ1-2	-	TRBV6-1	ASLSGKRNYGYT
TRBJ2-2	medium-sized	TRBV12-3/TRBV12-4	ASSLESERGTGELF
TRBJ2-7	-	TRBV11-3	ASSPQPYEQY
TRBJ2-1	-	TRBV6-2/TRBV6-3	ASSYSASGGTSYNEQF
TRBJ1-2	few	TRBV6-2/TRBV6-3	ASGVPGQGHGYT
TRBJ2-1	medium-sized	TRBV29-1	SVEDAEAVYNEQF
TRBJ2-2	medium-sized	TRBV19	ASSISPGANTGELF
TRBJ1-1	-	TRBV6-2/TRBV6-3	ASRGDTDRSTEAF
TRBJ1-2	-	TRBV4-3	ASSQDSGVPNYGYT